What follows are 15 T cell receptor beta chains derived from one specimen sequenced in a study of response to subunit inactivated influenza vaccine. MiXCR, applied by TCRdb to the RT-PCR reads, yields one record per CDR3 protein. The repertoire holds approximately 520,000 distinct CDR3 sequences, with 16% as singletons. The sample here was CD4+ T cells sorted from PBMCs, taken around 2 years after vaccination. The receptor set was obtained from a man aged 45 to 70 who received an inactivated influenza vaccine.

The chain is built from TRBV29-1 and TRBJ2-5; D is uncertain. V lost 4 bases to trimming and J lost 5 bases, with 11 bases between them. Germline CDR1 is SQVTM and CDR2 is ANQGSEA. The CDR3 has 12 amino acids. CDR3 sequence reads: CSVGSVGETQYF. The CDR3 DNA is TGCAGCGTTGGGTCCGTTGGGGAGACCCAGTACTTC.

This clonotype has more than one count but fewer than ten. The V and J genes are TRBV20-1 and TRBJ1-1; D not certain. This CDR3 has 14 residues. CDR1 and CDR2 from the germline V gene are DFQATT and SNEGSKA (reference sequence). Trimming left V 3 bases short and J 2 bases short, with 13 bases between. CDR3 sequence reads: CSARALLLNTEAFF. The CDR3, as DNA: TGCAGTGCTAGGGCCTTATTGCTTAACACTGAAGCTTTCTTT.

This clonotype appeared many times. CDR3: CSAGTGNDQPQHF. The CDR3 bases are TGCAGTGCTGGTACAGGGAATGATCAGCCCCAGCATTTT. The V and J genes are TRBV20-1 and TRBJ1-5, with a possible D match to TRBD1 (6 bases). The germline CDR1 and CDR2 sequences are DFQATT and SNEGSKA (reference sequence). The V and J ends lost 5 bases and 5 bases respectively, with 13 bases between them. The CDR3 loop spans 13 amino acids.

About this clonotype: Just one base apart from a much larger clone, this may be a read error. A read error is likely, as this CDR3 ends without the conserved phenylalanine or tryptophan. The chain carries TRBV20-1 and TRBJ2-3; possibly TRBD1 or TRBD2 for D (5 bases each). Trimming took 3 bases from V and 0 from J, leaving 10 bases between them. Germline V gene lookup returns CDR1 DFQATT and CDR2 SNEGSKA (reference sequence). The CDR3 is 14 residues long. Written as DNA, the CDR3 is TGCAGTGCTAGTGGGGGACCTAGCACAGATACGCAGTATTAT. Encoded protein: CSASGGPSTDTQYY.

This chain joins TRBV25-1 and TRBJ2-3; D unclear. CDR1 is MGHDK, CDR2 SYGVNS, per germline. V lost 2 bases, J lost 4 bases, and 7 bases lay in between. The CDR3 runs 13 residues. The CDR3 sequence: CASSELVADTQYF. DNA for the CDR3: TGTGCCAGCAGTGAACTAGTTGCAGATACGCAGTATTTT.

This CDR3 is CASSLAGRGFYEQYF. The CDR3 coding sequence is TGTGCCAGCAGCTTAGCTGGCAGGGGATTCTACGAGCAGTACTTC. This sequence joins TRBV7-2 and TRBJ2-7; maybe TRBD1 (6 bases). There are 15 residues in the CDR3. V lost 0 bases, J lost 3 bases, and 12 bases lay in between. Germline assignment: CDR1 SGHTA and CDR2 FQGNSA.

This clonotype was seen only a few times. The V call is TRBV5-1, the J call TRBJ1-1, with 8 bases lining up with TRBD1. The CDR3 covers 15 residues. The V and J ends lost 0 bases and 1 base, in that order; junction bases with no gene match: 2. Per germline, CDR1 SGHRS and CDR2 YFSETQ. The CDR3 nucleotides read TGCGCCAGCAGCTTGGTTCAGGGGGCGAACACTGAAGCTTTCTTT. Translating gives CASSLVQGANTEAFF.

This clonotype was counted only a few times. This chain links TRBV5-1 with TRBJ2-7, with 8 bases fitting TRBD1. The CDR3 runs to 15 residues. Germline lookup yields CDR1 SGHRS and CDR2 YFSETQ. J was trimmed by 3 bases and V by 4 bases; bases with no gene match: 9. CDR3 protein: CASSPGQEENYEQYF. The CDR3 DNA reads as TGCGCCAGCAGCCCGGGACAGGAGGAGAACTACGAGCAGTACTTC.

V and J are TRBV6-1 and TRBJ2-2; D unclear. Per the germline V gene, CDR1 is MNHNS and CDR2 is SASEGT. The germline V and J ends were trimmed by 5 bases and 1 base, with 8 bases remaining between them. This CDR3 has 14 amino acids. The CDR3 DNA reads TGTGCCAGCAGTCCACAGAAGAACACCGGGGAGCTGTTTTTT. Its translation: CASSPQKNTGELFF.

This clonotype was detected only a few times. V and J are TRBV9 and TRBJ2-3, with 9 bases matching TRBD1. Germline V CDR1 and CDR2: SGDLS, YYNGEE. Trimming at V came to 0 bases and at J to 5 bases, leaving 1 base not matched to a gene. The CDR3 contains 14 residues. The DNA of the CDR3 is TGTGCCAGCAGCGTAGTGGGACAGGGAGATACGCAGTATTTT. Translated: CASSVVGQGDTQYF.

This clonotype showed up many times. V usage is TRBV5-1 and J usage is TRBJ2-3; D is ambiguous. With 3 bases removed from V and 7 bases from J, the gap between germline ends came to 6 bases. This CDR3 spans 11 amino acids. From germline, CDR1 is SGHRS and CDR2 YFSETQ. The CDR3 sequence is CASSWENTQYF. The CDR3 DNA is TGCGCCAGCAGCTGGGAAAATACGCAGTATTTT.

V gene TRBV7-2 combines with J gene TRBJ2-7; 7 nucleotides align to TRBD2. CDR3 length equals 14 residues. The ends lost 1 base at V and 4 bases at J; junction bases unmatched: 4. Germline CDR1 is SGHTA and CDR2 is FQGNSA. CDR3 sequence: CASSLVLAEYEQYF. CDR3 DNA sequence: TGTGCCAGCAGCTTAGTCCTAGCGGAATACGAGCAGTACTTC.

The chain combines TRBV7-9 with TRBJ2-3, with D uncertain. The germline CDR1 and CDR2 sequences are SEHNR and FQNEAQ (reference sequence). V gave up 3 bases and J gave up 5 bases, with 15 bases separating them. CDR3 length: 15 residues. This chain's CDR3 is CASSLTGSRGDTQYF. Here the CDR3 DNA reads TGTGCCAGCAGCTTGACCGGGTCCCGTGGAGATACGCAGTATTTT.

In this sample, this clonotype turned up a few times. The V gene is TRBV7-6, the J gene TRBJ2-2; D possibly corresponds to TRBD2 (6 bases). This CDR3 has 15 amino acids. Germline CDR1 SGHVS, CDR2 FNYEAQ. Trimming pared 2 bases from V and 4 bases from J, leaving 11 bases between. For the CDR3, the DNA is TGTGCCAGCAGCTTATTGGGGGGAGGCACCGGGGAGCTGTTTTTT. Protein sequence: CASSLLGGGTGELFF.

This clonotype has more than one count but fewer than ten. V and J are TRBV5-1 and TRBJ2-5; D call uncertain. This CDR3 is built from 13 residues. V was trimmed by 4 bases and J by 5 bases, leaving 12 bases between them. Per the germline V gene, CDR1 is SGHRS and CDR2 is YFSETQ. In DNA form, the CDR3 reads TGCGCCAGCAGCCCCGGTGATGCTGAGACCCAGTACTTC. It codes for CASSPGDAETQYF. The variable domain in full, completed from reference TRBV5-1 and TRBJ2-5, reads KAGVTQTPRYLIKTRGQQVTLSCSPISGHRSVSWYQQTPGQGLQFLFEYFSETQRNKGNFPGRFSGRQFSNSRSEMNVSTLELGDSALYLCASSPGDAETQYFGPGTRLLVL.